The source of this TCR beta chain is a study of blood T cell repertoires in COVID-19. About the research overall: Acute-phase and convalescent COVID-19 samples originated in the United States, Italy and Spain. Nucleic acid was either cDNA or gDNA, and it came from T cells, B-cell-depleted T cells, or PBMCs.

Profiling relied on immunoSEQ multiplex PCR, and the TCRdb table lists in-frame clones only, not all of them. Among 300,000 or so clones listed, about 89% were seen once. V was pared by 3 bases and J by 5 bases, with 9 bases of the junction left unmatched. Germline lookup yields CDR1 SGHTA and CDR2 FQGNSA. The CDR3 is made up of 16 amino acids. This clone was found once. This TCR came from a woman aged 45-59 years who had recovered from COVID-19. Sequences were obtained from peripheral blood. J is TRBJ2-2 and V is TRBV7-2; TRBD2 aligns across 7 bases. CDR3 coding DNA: TGTGCCAGCAGCTTGTTCATGGGACTAACAACCGGGGAGCTGTTTTTT. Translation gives CASSLFMGLTTGELFF.